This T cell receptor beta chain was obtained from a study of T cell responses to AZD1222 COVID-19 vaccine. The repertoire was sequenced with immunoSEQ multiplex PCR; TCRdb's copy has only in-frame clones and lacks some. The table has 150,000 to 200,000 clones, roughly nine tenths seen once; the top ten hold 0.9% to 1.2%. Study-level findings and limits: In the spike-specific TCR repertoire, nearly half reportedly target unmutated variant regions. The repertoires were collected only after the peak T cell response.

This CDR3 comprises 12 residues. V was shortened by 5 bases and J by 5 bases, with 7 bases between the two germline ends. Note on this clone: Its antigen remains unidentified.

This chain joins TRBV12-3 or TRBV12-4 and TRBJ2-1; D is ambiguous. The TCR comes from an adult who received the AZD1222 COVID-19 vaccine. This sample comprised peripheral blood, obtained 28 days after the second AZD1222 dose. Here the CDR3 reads CASSLPDNEQFF. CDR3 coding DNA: TGTGCCAGCAGTCTTCCCGACAATGAGCAGTTCTTC.